Listed below are T cell receptor beta chains from one sample, sequenced in a study of monozygotic twins with inflammatory bowel disease. Using the 5' RACE reads, TCRdb records one entry per CDR3 protein without DNA. Its clone listing holds just over 300,000 distinct CDR3 sequences. Sequenced sample: blood. These receptors were taken from a human donor with ulcerative colitis or Crohn's disease, or a healthy co-twin of an affected twin (not recorded which). Both conserved end residues are part of each CDR3.

V	J	CDR3
TRBV4-3	TRBJ2-2	CASSQLDRPANTGELFF
TRBV6-2/TRBV6-3	TRBJ1-2	CASRAGGSPLGGYTF
TRBV19	TRBJ2-7	CASSIGALGYEQYF
TRBV6-2/TRBV6-3	TRBJ1-1	CASSYTYRDMNTEAFF
TRBV28	TRBJ2-3	CASSLAQDTDTQYF
TRBV5-5	TRBJ2-5	CASSARGVSETQYF
TRBV24-1	TRBJ1-2	CATSDSVQGYGYTF
TRBV6-1	TRBJ1-2	CASSDSPMGGYTF
TRBV4-3	TRBJ2-1	CASSPGGSNEQFF
TRBV6-5	TRBJ2-7	CASSYHGTSGTYEQYF
TRBV28	TRBJ1-1	CASSLSMREAFF
TRBV10-3	TRBJ2-5	CATRGGERWTQYF
TRBV20-1	TRBJ2-5	CSAKVPGQKETQYF
TRBV18	TRBJ2-1	CASSAGFDEQFF
TRBV7-2	TRBJ2-5	CASSLVIRSETQYF
TRBV30	TRBJ2-1	CAWTYGTSGNNEQFF
TRBV19	TRBJ2-1	CASSIGRVNEQFF
TRBV3-1	TRBJ1-6	CASSQRASQRSPLHF
TRBV7-2	TRBJ2-3	CASSFEVAQEDTQYF
TRBV12-3/TRBV12-4	TRBJ1-1	CASSFTGNMNTEAFF
TRBV7-8	TRBJ2-1	CASAFTVGGGEQFF
TRBV28	TRBJ2-5	CASSLGRGAFLEETQYF
TRBV20-1	TRBJ2-7	CSARVVDNSYEQYF
TRBV27	TRBJ2-7	CASSLFPVGGYEQYF
TRBV29-1	TRBJ2-6	CSVVQSSFSGANVLTF
TRBV28	TRBJ2-7	CASSLSGGPAYEQYF
TRBV7-3	TRBJ2-2	CASSAQTGGLRTGELFF
TRBV7-2	TRBJ2-7	CASSLGGGLSSYEQYF
TRBV5-1	TRBJ2-3	CASSLAGGSDTQYF
TRBV15	TRBJ1-3	CATSRRASGNTIYF
TRBV12-3/TRBV12-4	TRBJ1-5	CASSLALGGQPQHF
TRBV3-1	TRBJ1-5	CASSLKTGNQPRHF
TRBV7-2	TRBJ1-1	CASSLGGAGGHTEAFF
TRBV7-3	TRBJ2-1	CASSLGLVAGGYYNEQFF
TRBV20-1	TRBJ1-2	CSARQVSGGYTF
TRBV20-1	TRBJ2-5	CSGYFERASQETQYF
TRBV10-3	TRBJ2-7	CAISESVQGYEQYF
TRBV4-2	TRBJ2-7	CASSPESQYEQYF
TRBV5-1	TRBJ1-1	CASSLALSGGRTEAFF
TRBV28	TRBJ2-2	CASTPFGGGTGELFF
TRBV7-2	TRBJ2-7	CASSLAAALREAGEQYF
TRBV28	TRBJ2-7	CASSFLFEQYF
TRBV5-1	TRBJ1-1	CASSPLTGFNTEAFF
TRBV7-2	TRBJ2-2	CASSLSNPTTGELFF